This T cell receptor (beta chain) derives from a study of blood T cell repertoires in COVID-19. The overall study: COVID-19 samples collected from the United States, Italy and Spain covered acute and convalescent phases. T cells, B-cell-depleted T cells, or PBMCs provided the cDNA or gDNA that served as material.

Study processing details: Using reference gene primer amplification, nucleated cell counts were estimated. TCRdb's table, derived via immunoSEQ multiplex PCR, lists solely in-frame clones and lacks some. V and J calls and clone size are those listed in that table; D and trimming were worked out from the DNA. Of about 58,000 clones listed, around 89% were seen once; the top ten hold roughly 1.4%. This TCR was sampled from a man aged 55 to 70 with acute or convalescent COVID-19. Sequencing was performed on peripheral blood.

The CDR3 DNA reads as TGTGCCAGCAGCTCTAACCCGGACCTCATCGGGGACGAGCAGTACTTC. As protein: CASSSNPDLIGDEQYF. V usage is TRBV11-3 and J usage is TRBJ2-7, with D maybe TRBD2 (5 bases). The V end was cut by 4 bases, the J end by 5 bases, with 21 bases between. This CDR3 has 16 amino acids. CDR1 is SGHNT and CDR2 is YENEEA in the germline V gene.